This TCR beta chain was sequenced in a study of control samples from healthy donors and cancer patients. Sequencing used immunoSEQ multiplex PCR; TCRdb keeps in-frame clones, though not all of them. The table records about 130,000 clones, roughly 90% of them present only once. V dropped 5 bases and J dropped 4 bases, with 9 bases sitting between them. CDR1 is SGHDN and CDR2 is FVKESK in the germline V gene. The CDR3 extends over 13 amino acids. The sequence was obtained from a man in his late teens or twenties in good health. Sequencing was performed on blood. This chain connects TRBV14 to TRBJ1-3; no clear D gene. This chain's CDR3 is CASSEVWGNTIYF. The CDR3 DNA follows: TGTGCCAGCAGCGAAGTCTGGGGAAACACCATATATTTT.